A single sample is the source of the 28 T cell receptor beta chains below, sequenced in a study of Ad26.COV2.S vaccination and SARS-CoV-2 variants. This sample's treatment: roughly 20 received Ad26.COV2.S at low or high dose, single or two shots; several received placebo; per-sample allocation not given. Material that was analyzed had been drawn on day 63 after the first vaccine or placebo injection. TCRdb's copy holds only in-frame clones and misses some; the assay was immunoSEQ multiplex PCR. The table lists roughly 700,000 clones, around 89% of them singletons. The specimen was peripheral blood, collected in a trial of Ad26.COV2.S vaccine versus placebo. The receptors come from a person between 18 and 65 years old who received the Ad26.COV2.S COVID-19 vaccine or a placebo.

This chain joins TRBV7-3 and TRBJ2-2; 7 positions match TRBD2. J lost 6 bases, V lost 5 bases, and 12 bases had no gene match. The CDR3 extends over 16 amino acids. Germline V gene lookup returns CDR1 SGHTA and CDR2 FQGTGA. This CDR3 reads CASSPGGRGKAGELFF. CDR3 DNA: TGTGCCAGCAGCCCCGGGGGGAGGGGTAAAGCCGGGGAGCTGTTTTTT.

This clone occurred a few times. This sequence joins TRBV3-1 (or the pseudogene TRBV3-2) and TRBJ1-2; 9 bases line up with TRBD1. Trimming took 0 bases from V and 7 from J; bases not matched to a gene: 9. This CDR3 is built from 16 residues. In germline, CDR1 is LGHDT, CDR2 YNNKEL (reference sequence). CDR3 in amino acids: CASSQDAGQGQGGYTF. CDR3 in DNA: TGTGCCAGCAGCCAAGATGCCGGACAGGGGCAGGGTGGCTACACCTTC.

The gene calls are TRBV6-1 and TRBJ1-1; 8 nucleotides align to TRBD1. V was clipped by 3 bases and J by 4 bases; unmatched bases: 10. The CDR3 has 16 amino acids. CDR1 is MNHNS, CDR2 SASEGT, per germline. The CDR3 DNA follows: TGTGCCAGCAGTGATGGACAGGGTCGATTGGGCACTGAAGCTTTCTTT. Encoded protein: CASSDGQGRLGTEAFF.

This chain connects TRBV3-1 (or the pseudogene TRBV3-2) to TRBJ1-5; 9 bases fit TRBD1. V was clipped by 4 bases and J by 2 bases; unmatched bases: 6. From germline, CDR1 is LGHDT and CDR2 YNNKEL (reference sequence). The CDR3 spans 16 residues. The CDR3 DNA reads as TGTGCCAGCAGCCGAGGGACAGGGTCCGGCAATCAGCCCCAGCATTTT. Protein: CASSRGTGSGNQPQHF.

This clone occurred once. This chain joins TRBV7-9 and TRBJ1-1; TRBD1 might be the D (6 bases). The V gene's germline CDR1 is SEHNR and CDR2 FQNEAQ (reference sequence). CDR3 size: 15 residues. V was shortened by 3 bases and J by 2 bases, with 13 bases between the two germline ends. CDR3 in amino acids: CASSLIHRDNTEAFF. CDR3 bases: TGTGCCAGCAGCTTGATCCACAGGGACAACACTGAAGCTTTCTTT.

The chain has TRBV18 and TRBJ2-7, with D tentatively TRBD1 or TRBD2 (5 bases each). CDR1 is KGHSH and CDR2 is LQKENI in the germline V gene. The CDR3 runs 15 residues. V was shortened by 2 bases and J by 0 bases, with 11 bases between the two germline ends. CDR3 DNA: TGTGCCAGCTCACCAGGGGCAGGGAGCTCCTACGAGCAGTACTTC. Translated: CASSPGAGSSYEQYF.

The chain recombines TRBV19 with TRBJ1-4; D uncertain. The CDR3 consists of 14 residues. Germline V CDR1 and CDR2: LNHDA, SQIVND (reference sequence). Trimming pared 5 bases from V and 2 bases from J, leaving 9 bases between. The CDR3, as DNA: TGTGCCAGTAGTTCCCGGCGCACTAATGAAAAACTGTTTTTT. Translation: CASSSRRTNEKLFF. Based on the CDR3 plus reference TRBV19 and TRBJ1-4, the full variable domain is DGGITQSPKYLFRKEGQNVTLSCEQNLNHDAMYWYRQDPGQGLRLIYYSQIVNDFQKGDIAEGYSVSREKKESFPLTVTSAQKNPTAFYLCASSSRRTNEKLFFGSGTQLSVL.

The chain joins TRBV27 to TRBJ2-3; TRBD2 is a possible D gene (6 bases). Per the germline V gene, CDR1 is MNHEY and CDR2 is SMNVEV (reference sequence). The CDR3 totals 16 residues. Trimming removed 2 bases from V and 2 bases from J, with 14 bases in between. CDR3 sequence reads: CASSLVAGSPTDTQYF. The CDR3 region has the DNA TGTGCCAGCAGTTTAGTTGCGGGATCTCCCACAGATACGCAGTATTTT.

This chain joins TRBV6-5 and TRBJ2-7; D tentatively reads TRBD1 or TRBD2 (5 bases each). The CDR3 totals 14 residues. V was cut by 0 bases and J by 4 bases, with 10 bases left in between. In germline, CDR1 is MNHEY, CDR2 SVGAGI. CDR3 DNA sequence: TGTGCCAGCAGTTACTCGGGGGTGGTTTACGAGCAGTACTTC. This sequence encodes CASSYSGVVYEQYF.

The chain combines TRBV2 with TRBJ1-5; D gene uncertain. The CDR3 extends over 16 amino acids. V lost 4 bases, J lost 1 base, and 14 bases lay in between. Germline loops: CDR1 SNHLY, CDR2 FYNNEI. CDR3 residues: CASSAGSTTSNQPQHF. DNA of the CDR3: TGTGCCAGCAGTGCCGGGTCAACTACCAGCAATCAGCCCCAGCATTTT.

The CDR3 DNA sequence: TGCGCCAGCTGCCGGGGACAGCAGGAGACCCAGTACTTC. It is translated as CASCRGQQETQYF. The chain is built from TRBV5-1 and TRBJ2-5, with 7 bases identical to TRBD1. Germline CDR1 reads SGHRS; CDR2 reads YFSETQ. J gave up 5 bases and V 7 bases, and 8 bases lay outside the gene matches. The CDR3 extends over 13 amino acids.

V usage is TRBV7-9 and J usage is TRBJ1-2, with D unresolved. Trimming left V 5 bases short and J 6 bases short, with 16 bases between. CDR1 and CDR2 (germline): SEHNR, FQNEAQ (reference sequence). The CDR3 runs to 14 residues. The CDR3 loop reads CASSASGVLNGYTF. DNA for the CDR3: TGTGCCAGCAGCGCTAGCGGAGTTCTCAATGGCTACACCTTC.

The chain combines TRBV9 with TRBJ2-1, with D unresolved. V lost 4 bases and J 8 bases, leaving 13 bases between the germline ends. The CDR3 has 13 residues. CDR1 SGDLS and CDR2 YYNGEE come from the germline V gene. In DNA form, the CDR3 reads TGTGCCAGCAGCCCCGACTGGAGCTATGAGCAGTTCTTC. This gives the protein CASSPDWSYEQFF.

The chain combines TRBV15 with TRBJ1-1; 9 bases line up with TRBD1. This CDR3 has 15 residues. The junction had 7 bases not matched to a gene; V was cut back by 3 bases and J by 5 bases. Germline CDR1 reads LNHNV; CDR2 reads YYDKDF (reference sequence). CDR3 amino acids: CATSSYGQGRTEAFF. The CDR3 DNA reads TGTGCCACCAGCAGTTACGGACAGGGGAGGACTGAAGCTTTCTTT. Full variable domain (remainder filled in from reference TRBV15 and TRBJ1-1): DAMVIQNPRYQVTQFGKPVTLSCSQTLNHNVMYWYQQKSSQAPKLLFHYYDKDFNNEADTPDNFQSRRPNTSFCFLDIRSPGLGDTAMYLCATSSYGQGRTEAFFGQGTRLTVV.

The chain has TRBV5-5 and TRBJ2-3, with 8 bases fitting TRBD1. CDR3 length equals 15 residues. The V gene's germline CDR1 is SGHKS and CDR2 YYEKEE (reference sequence). The J segment lost 2 bases and the V segment lost 4 bases, leaving 6 bases of the junction unmatched. The CDR3 nucleotides are TGTGCCAGCAGCGCGGGACAGGCGCACACAGATACGCAGTATTTT. As protein: CASSAGQAHTDTQYF. Combining the CDR3 with reference TRBV5-5 and TRBJ2-3 gives the whole variable domain DAGVTQSPTHLIKTRGQQVTLRCSPISGHKSVSWYQQVLGQGPQFIFQYYEKEERGRGNFPDRFSARQFPNYSSELNVNALLLGDSALYLCASSAGQAHTDTQYFGPGTRLTVL.

Regarding this clone: Different DNA sequences within this sample yield the same CDR3. The chain recombines TRBV9 with TRBJ2-3, with unresolved D. The V end lost 0 bases, the J end lost 3 bases, and 5 bases lay between the germline ends. The CDR3 sequence is 13 residues long. From germline, CDR1 is SGDLS and CDR2 YYNGEE. Written as DNA, the CDR3 is TGTGCCAGCAGCGTAGGTGGTACAGATACGCAGTATTTT. Its protein is CASSVGGTDTQYF.

This sequence joins TRBV6-6 and TRBJ1-2; D is uncertain. V gave up 5 bases and J gave up 5 bases, with 9 bases separating them. Germline loops: CDR1 MNHNY, CDR2 SVGAGI (reference sequence). This CDR3 has 12 residues. The CDR3 loop reads CASSIDRYGYTF. The CDR3 coding sequence is TGTGCCAGCAGTATCGACCGATATGGCTACACCTTC.

This chain uses TRBV7-2 with TRBJ2-7, with D possibly TRBD1 on 5 matching bases. Per the germline V gene, CDR1 is SGHTA and CDR2 is FQGNSA. V lost 1 base and J lost 2, with 15 bases in between. The CDR3 contains 16 residues. The CDR3 DNA follows: TGTGCCAGCAGCTTAGGGTTTAGACAGACGACCTACGAGCAGTACTTC. It encodes CASSLGFRQTTYEQYF.

This clone was seen once. Written as DNA, the CDR3 is TGTGCCAGCAGCGTAGATCATAGCTCTGGGGCCAACGTCCTGACTTTC. It translates to CASSVDHSSGANVLTF. The J gene is TRBJ2-6, the V gene TRBV9, with unresolved D. The CDR3 length is 16 residues. Germline V CDR1 and CDR2: SGDLS, YYNGEE. V was cut by 0 bases and J by 0 bases, with 7 bases left in between.

This chain links TRBV5-1 with TRBJ1-5, with D perhaps matching TRBD1 (5 bases). The length of the CDR3 is 14 residues. Per the germline V gene, CDR1 is SGHRS and CDR2 is YFSETQ. The V and J ends lost 4 bases and 0 bases respectively, with 8 bases between them. CDR3 sequence: CASSPGTSNQPQHF. CDR3 nucleotides: TGCGCCAGCAGCCCCGGGACTAGCAATCAGCCCCAGCATTTT.

This clone was found once. V is TRBV5-4 and J is TRBJ1-1; no reliable D call. The V gene's germline CDR1 is SGHNT and CDR2 YYREEE (reference sequence). The CDR3 has 13 amino acids. Trimming stripped 0 bases from V and 3 bases from J, with 6 bases between. This CDR3 reads CASSLGTYTEAFF. Written as DNA, the CDR3 is TGTGCCAGCAGCTTGGGTACTTACACTGAAGCTTTCTTT.

The genes are TRBV11-2 and TRBJ1-1; no clear D gene. The CDR3 loop spans 14 amino acids. Trimming pared 1 base from V and 1 base from J, leaving 7 bases between. Germline V gene lookup returns CDR1 SGHAT and CDR2 FQNNGV. CDR3 region: CASSLGRENTEAFF. As DNA, the CDR3 is TGTGCCAGCAGCTTAGGGCGGGAGAACACTGAAGCTTTCTTT.

The chain has TRBV12-5 and TRBJ2-6; no definite D call. The CDR3 runs 15 residues. Germline CDR1 reads LGHNT; CDR2 reads FRNRAP. The germline V and J ends were trimmed by 3 bases and 1 base, with 7 bases remaining between them. CDR3 amino acids: CASGFSESGANVLTF. The CDR3 DNA is TGTGCTAGTGGTTTTTCAGAGTCTGGGGCCAACGTCCTGACTTTC.

The sample holds a few counts of this clone. The V gene is TRBV4-2, the J gene TRBJ1-5; D not certain. This CDR3 is built from 13 residues. V was clipped by 1 base and J by 6 bases, with 7 bases between them. From germline, CDR1 is LGHNA and CDR2 YNFKEQ. The CDR3 coding sequence is TGTGCCAGCAGCCAAGGAAGAGGTCAGCCCCAGCATTTT. Protein: CASSQGRGQPQHF.

V is TRBV30 and J is TRBJ2-5; D uncertain. The CDR3 extends over 12 amino acids. V was shortened by 2 bases and J by 3 bases, with 7 bases between the two germline ends. Per germline, CDR1 GTSNPN and CDR2 SVGIG (reference sequence). The CDR3 sequence is CAWSRAKETQYF. The CDR3 DNA reads as TGTGCCTGGAGTAGGGCAAAAGAGACCCAGTACTTC.

This chain joins TRBV11-3 and TRBJ2-1; D gene ambiguous. The V end was cut by 1 base, the J end by 6 bases, with 13 bases between. The CDR3 is 15 amino acids. Germline loops: CDR1 SGHNT, CDR2 YENEEA. The CDR3 DNA sequence: TGTGCCAGCAGCTTAGGGGTATCGAGCACCAATGAGCAGTTCTTC. Protein: CASSLGVSSTNEQFF.

The chain carries TRBV3-1 (or the pseudogene TRBV3-2) and TRBJ2-7; 7 nucleotides line up with TRBD1. The CDR3 runs to 15 residues. V dropped 4 bases and J dropped 1; count of bases not matched to a gene: 7. CDR1 LGHDT and CDR2 YNNKEL come from the germline V gene (reference sequence). In DNA, the CDR3 is TGTGCCAGCAGCCTTGGACAGGACCTTTCCTACGAGCAGTACTTC. Protein sequence: CASSLGQDLSYEQYF.

This chain uses TRBV27 with TRBJ2-7; TRBD2 matches at 13 bases. Germline V gene sequence: CDR1 MNHEY, CDR2 SMNVEV (reference sequence). This CDR3 is built from 14 residues. With 5 bases clipped from V and 5 bases from J, the junction kept 3 bases outside the gene matches. The CDR3 protein is CASSPGLAGDEQYF. CDR3 DNA sequence: TGTGCCAGCAGTCCAGGACTAGCGGGAGACGAGCAGTACTTC.